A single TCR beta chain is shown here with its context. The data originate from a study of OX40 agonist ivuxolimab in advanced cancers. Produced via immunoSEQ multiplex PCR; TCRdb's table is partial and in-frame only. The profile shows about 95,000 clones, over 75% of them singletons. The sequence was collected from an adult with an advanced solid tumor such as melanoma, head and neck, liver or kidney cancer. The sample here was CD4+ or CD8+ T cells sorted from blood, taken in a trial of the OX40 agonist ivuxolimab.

The CDR3 here is CASSPTGGANEKLFF. CDR3 sequence (DNA): TGTGCCAGCAGCCCTACGGGAGGGGCCAATGAAAAACTGTTTTTT. This chain joins TRBV7-9 and TRBJ1-4; D perhaps matches TRBD1 (5 bases). This CDR3 has 15 amino acids. The germline V and J ends were trimmed by 5 bases and 5 bases, with 15 bases remaining between them. Germline CDR1 is SEHNR and CDR2 is FQNEAQ (reference sequence).